Listed here are 2 T cell receptor beta chains from one sample, sequenced in a study of T cells in Graves' hyperthyroidism and ophthalmopathy. Amplified regions were TCR beta CDR3 sequences from RNA transcripts. Carried out on the TCR CDR3, a first-round RT-PCR used the HTBI primer set. MiXCR was run by TCRdb on the multiplex PCR reads, yielding one entry per CDR3 protein. The sample lists around 56,000 distinct CDR3 sequences; about 49% were seen once. Specimen: blood. These receptor sequences come from a woman in her 30s with Graves' ophthalmopathy.

This chain uses TRBV9 with TRBJ1-4; perhaps TRBD1 as D (5 bases). V was trimmed by 0 bases and J by 8 bases, leaving 17 bases between them. Germline V gene sequence: CDR1 SGDLS, CDR2 YYNGEE. CDR3 size: 16 residues. The CDR3 loop is CASSVGTSGGREKLFF. In DNA form, the CDR3 reads TGTGCCAGCAGCGTAGGGACTAGCGGGGGGAGGGAAAAACTGTTTTTT.

J is TRBJ2-3 and V is TRBV7-9; TRBD2 agrees at 8 bases. This CDR3 contains 15 residues. V was pared by 1 base and J by 4 bases, with 4 bases of the junction left unmatched. Germline V gene sequence: CDR1 SEHNR, CDR2 FQNEAQ (reference sequence). This chain's CDR3 is CASSLGASGSDTQYF. The CDR3 DNA follows: TGTGCCAGCAGCTTAGGGGCTAGCGGGTCAGATACGCAGTATTTT.